This T cell receptor (beta chain) originates from a study of blood T cell repertoires in COVID-19. Study summary: The cDNA or gDNA used as material had been derived from T cells, B-cell-depleted T cells, or PBMCs.

With regard to this clone: At one of its ends the junction is not consistent with the germline gene, which may arise from a read error.

Germline assignment: CDR1 SGHTA and CDR2 FQGTGA. CDR3 length equals 14 residues. Using immunoSEQ multiplex PCR, the repertoire was profiled, and TCRdb retains in-frame clones only, with some absent. The table shows 200,000 to 250,000 clones, with about four fifths occurring only once. The TCR comes from a woman in her forties or fifties who had been exposed to COVID-19. The rearrangement links TRBV7-3 to TRBJ2-2; TRBD2 agrees at 7 bases. Sequenced material: PBMCs or T cells enriched from blood (not recorded which). For the CDR3, the DNA is TGTGCCAGCAGCTTAAGGGGAGGGACCGGGGAGTTGTTTTTT. It translates to CASSLRGGTGELFF.